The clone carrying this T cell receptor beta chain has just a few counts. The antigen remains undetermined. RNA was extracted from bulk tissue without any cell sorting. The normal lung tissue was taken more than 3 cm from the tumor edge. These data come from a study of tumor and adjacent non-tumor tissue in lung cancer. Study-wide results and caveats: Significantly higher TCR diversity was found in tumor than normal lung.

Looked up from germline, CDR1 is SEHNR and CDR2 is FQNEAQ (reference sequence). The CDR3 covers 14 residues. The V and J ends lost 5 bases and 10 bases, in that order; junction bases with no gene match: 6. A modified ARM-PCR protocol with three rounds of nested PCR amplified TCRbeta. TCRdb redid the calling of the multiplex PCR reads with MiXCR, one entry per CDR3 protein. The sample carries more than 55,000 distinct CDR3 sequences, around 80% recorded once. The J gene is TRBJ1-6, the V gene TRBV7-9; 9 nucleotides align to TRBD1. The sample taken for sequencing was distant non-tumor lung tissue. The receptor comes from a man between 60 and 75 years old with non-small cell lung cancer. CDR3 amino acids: CASSADRGYSPLHF. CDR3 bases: TGTGCCAGCAGCGCAGACAGGGGGTACTCACCCCTCCACTTT.